The present entry profiles one T cell receptor beta chain with its context. Its antigen specificity is not known. No base-level quality is on record; no much larger clone is a single base apart. Moderately to severely active disease, a Clinical Activity Score of at least 3, a NOSPECS grade of at least 4, and a duration under 3 months were present in ophthalmopathy patients. The study excluded patients with uncontrolled infections, other autoimmune diseases, pregnancy or lactation. Diagnoses were based on clinical symptoms, serum thyroxine and TRAb, thyroid ultrasound and orbital computed tomography. PBMCs were separated from roughly 10 ml of fresh peripheral blood using Ficoll-Paque density gradient centrifugation. Total RNA was extracted with Trizol reagent, and quality was checked on an Agilent 2100 Bioanalyzer. TCR beta CDR3 regions were amplified from RNA transcripts. The TCR CDR3 was subjected to a first round of RT-PCR using the HTBI primer set and the Qiagen OneStep RT-PCR kit. The libraries were constructed in a second round of multiplex PCR and then size-selected and purified. The libraries were sequenced on an Illumina HiSeq2000 using paired-end 100 bp reads. As for how the authors treated the data: SOAPnuke was used to process the raw data, throwing out any read that contained adapters or uncalled bases, had a mean Phred below 15, or lacked an exact constant-primer or identifier match. High-quality paired reads were merged with COPE v1.2.5, and unique nucleotide sequences were defined as clonotypes. MiTCR v1.1 was used to align clonotypes to the IMGT TRBV, TRBD and TRBJ reference segments. The analysis was restricted to V-J combinations with a frequency above 0.0001, which together covered just over 98% of the repertoires. The TCS score was defined as the ratio of F50 (clonal expansion) to E x V (chaos), calculated using BLOSUM62-based TCRdist between CDR3 peptides within each V-J. Welch's t-statistics and random forest reduced around 510 V-J features to roughly 13, which were used in a naive Bayes classifier (R e1071). Using fastp at Q25 and MiXCR, TCRdb reprocessed the public reads and kept productive beta chains. Rows are combined by CDR3 protein, so each entry shows the most common genes and DNA. V and J calls and clone size were set by TCRdb, not the authors. The sample table lists some 570,000 distinct CDR3 sequences, over 12% of them with a count of one. The ten most abundant clones make up about 6.6% of the sample.

This sample was taken from a study of T cells in Graves' hyperthyroidism and ophthalmopathy (dated by TCRdb to between 2018 and 2020). Describing the broader study: Peripheral blood was sampled at the time of initial diagnosis, prior to any treatment. Prospective prediction of ophthalmopathy was tested in an independent validation cohort consisting of roughly 19 hyperthyroidism patients and over 15 patients who later progressed to ophthalmopathy. For training and testing, the 80 to 100 patients in the discovery cohort were randomly divided in a 7:3 ratio. Following sampling, methimazole starting at 30 mg daily was given to hyperthyroidism patients, and high-dose intravenous methylprednisolone was given to ophthalmopathy patients. To identify TCR V-J signatures that set the groups apart, the researchers used a discovery cohort of 100 patients, made up of around 40 with Graves' ophthalmopathy and around 58 with stable Graves' hyperthyroidism. The paper describes TCR Vbeta CDR3 sequencing of about 140 peripheral blood samples, made up of some 42 ophthalmopathy patients, approximately 76 hyperthyroidism patients and some 17 progressor patients. In about 6 Graves' hyperthyroidism patients, the study also compared T-cell repertoires from thyroid tissue with T-cell repertoires from blood. General conclusions and limits of the study: In validation, the model predicted progression to ophthalmopathy a median of around 6.5 months before onset, with roughly 68% sensitivity and about 72% specificity. Ophthalmopathy was separated from stable hyperthyroidism by a 13 V-J signature model, with 87.88% sensitivity and just over 81% specificity obtained in cross-validation and 80%/75% obtained in testing. Most expanded thyroid clonotypes (frequency above 0.001) were also detected in blood, suggesting blood repertoires may reflect thyroid immune responses. Sample size was not statistically predetermined, and investigators were not blinded to group allocation.

This clonotype originated in a woman between 18 and 29 years old with Graves' ophthalmopathy. Sequencing used blood.

The nucleotide sequence reads as follows: TGTGCCAGCAGGGCACAAACAGGGACTAGCGGTTTCTCCTACGAGCAGTACTTC. Its coded protein is CASRAQTGTSGFSYEQYF. This sequence uses TRBV2 and TRBJ2-7; TRBD2 matches 11 bases in the middle. There are 18 amino acids in the CDR3, from cysteine to phenylalanine inclusive. Just the 54-base CDR3 DNA is kept, in frame starting at base 1. CDR1 and CDR2 (SNHLY, FYNNEI) derive from the germline V gene. The V end gives up 6 bases and the J end 0 bases, leaving 13 bases in the junction not matched to a gene.